This is a list of T cell receptor beta chains from one sample in a study of cytomegalovirus exposure and HLA in healthy donors. TCRdb keeps only in-frame clones here, not all; method: immunoSEQ multiplex PCR. The table records about 180,000 clones, about four fifths of them present only once. Sequencing used PBMCs. The receptors shown here come from a male donor in good health and CMV-seronegative. The CDR3 runs from the conserved cysteine through the conserved F or W. The D gene is left open where the match is weak. Expanded clones get a size class; other rows say once, few or many, or leave the size out.

>TRBV6-1|TRBJ1-1|TRBD1|.
CASTGQGNTEAFF
TGTGCCAGCACCGGACAGGGGAACACTGAAGCTTTCTTT
>TRBV7-8|TRBJ2-1|.|.
CASSLGEERNEQFF
TGTGCCAGCAGCTTAGGGGAGGAACGCAATGAGCAGTTCTTC
>TRBV6-1|TRBJ1-5|.|.
CASSEALRQGNQPQHF
TGTGCCAGCAGTGAAGCGCTCCGACAGGGCAATCAGCCCCAGCATTTT
>TRBV7-9|TRBJ2-1|.|.
CASSPTSGHEQFF
TGTGCCAGCAGCCCCACTAGTGGCCATGAGCAGTTCTTC
>TRBV19|TRBJ2-7|.|once
CASSGRENYEQYF
TGTGCCAGTAGTGGACGGGAGAACTACGAGCAGTACTTC
>TRBV7-9|TRBJ1-2|.|medium-sized
CASSLVGEGTAYGYTF
TGTGCCAGCAGCTTAGTCGGAGAGGGGACTGCCTATGGCTACACCTTC
>TRBV27|TRBJ1-1|.|.
CATSSRDSNTEAFF
TGTGCCACCTCCAGCAGGGATTCGAACACTGAAGCTTTCTTT
>TRBV6-4|TRBJ2-7|TRBD2|.
CASSDGLATTSEQYF
TGTGCCAGCAGTGACGGACTAGCCACGACGTCCGAGCAGTACTTC
>TRBV25-1|TRBJ1-2|.|.
CASSEFDSNYGYTF
TGTGCCAGCAGTGAATTCGACAGCAACTATGGCTACACCTTC
>TRBV6-5|TRBJ2-3|.|.
CASSYQAGPDTQYF
TGTGCCAGCAGTTATCAGGCGGGCCCAGATACGCAGTATTTT
>TRBV27|TRBJ2-7|TRBD1|.
CASSAPGQGLYEQYF
TGTGCCAGCAGTGCCCCGGGACAGGGCCTCTACGAGCAGTACTTC
>TRBV27|TRBJ2-3|TRBD2|.
CASSSGGFSTDTQYF
TGTGCCAGCAGTTCCGGGGGGTTTAGCACAGATACGCAGTATTTT
>TRBV4-1|TRBJ1-1|.|.
CASSQVGGTEAFF
TGCGCCAGCAGCCAAGTGGGAGGCACTGAAGCTTTCTTT
>TRBV16|TRBJ2-1|.|.
CASSQGQYNEQFF
TGTGCCAGCAGCCAGGGGCAGTACAATGAGCAGTTCTTC
>TRBV7-7|TRBJ2-5|TRBD2|.
CASSVGLAGAETQYF
TGTGCCAGCAGCGTGGGACTAGCGGGAGCAGAGACCCAGTACTTC
>TRBV19|TRBJ2-6|.|.
CASKSSGANVLTF
TGTGCCAGTAAGAGCTCTGGGGCCAACGTCCTGACTTTC
>TRBV10-3|TRBJ2-3|TRBD2|few
CASSYGGRTTDTQYF
TGTGCCAGCAGTTACGGCGGGAGGACCACAGATACGCAGTATTTT
>TRBV7-2|TRBJ2-1|.|.
CASSPQSSGYNEQFF
TGTGCCAGCAGCCCCCAGAGTAGCGGCTACAATGAGCAGTTCTTC
>TRBV6-1|TRBJ2-2|.|.
CASRDLLDTGELFF
TGTGCCAGCAGGGACTTGTTGGACACCGGGGAGCTGTTTTTT
>TRBV5-1|TRBJ1-1|TRBD1|.
CASSYWTGRNTEAFF
TGCGCCAGCAGCTACTGGACAGGGCGGAACACTGAAGCTTTCTTT
>TRBV5-1|TRBJ1-5|TRBD1|.
CASREGASNQPQHF
TGCGCCAGCAGGGAGGGGGCGAGCAATCAGCCCCAGCATTTT
>TRBV7-8|TRBJ1-5|TRBD1|.
CASSPRTGGIQPQHF
TGTGCCAGCAGCCCTCGGACAGGGGGCATTCAGCCCCAGCATTTT
>TRBV19|TRBJ1-5|.|.
CASSIGLDQPQHF
TGTGCCAGTAGTATCGGACTTGACCAGCCCCAGCATTTT
>TRBV28|TRBJ1-5|TRBD1|.
CASRPGQGYQPQHF
TGTGCCAGCAGGCCGGGACAGGGGTATCAGCCCCAGCATTTT
>TRBV30|TRBJ2-7|TRBD1|.
CAGTGNTYEQYF
TGTGCCGGGACAGGGAATACCTACGAGCAGTACTTC
>TRBV6-6|TRBJ1-5|.|.
CASSNPNRDSNQPQHF
TGTGCCAGCAGTAACCCCAACAGGGATAGCAATCAGCCCCAGCATTTT
>TRBV30|TRBJ2-5|TRBD1|.
CAWNQGVGETQYF
TGTGCCTGGAACCAGGGGGTGGGAGAGACCCAGTACTTC